This T cell receptor beta chain was identified during a study of shared clonotypes between healthy human individuals. Sequenced by immunoSEQ multiplex PCR; TCRdb stores in-frame clones only, minus some. The sample lists about 500,000 clones; more than 70% were seen once. The CDR3 is 17 residues long. CDR1 is MDHEN and CDR2 is SYDVKM in the germline V gene. V dropped 4 bases and J dropped 8 bases, with 26 bases sitting between them. Source material: PBMCs. The genes are TRBV28 and TRBJ1-2; D may be TRBD1 (5 bases). This TCR was recovered from a woman in her thirties or forties in good health. Some clones in this sample may be carry-over from other donors' samples. The DNA for the CDR3 is TGTGCCAGCAGTTCCCTTCGGAGGCAGGGCGCATCCAAAGGCTACACCTTC. This gives the protein CASSSLRRQGASKGYTF.